The rows below give T cell receptor beta chains drawn from one sample of a study of PD-L1 blockade in urothelial cancer. The protocol was immunoSEQ multiplex PCR, while the TCRdb copy is restricted to in-frame clones and leaves out a portion. The table includes more than 65,000 clones, around 87% detected once. The sample was PBMCs, taken around atezolizumab (anti-PD-L1) treatment. All receptors come from a woman between 70 and 85 years old with urothelial cancer. Both conserved end residues are part of each CDR3. The D gene is left open where the match is weak. For some rows the clone size is stated as once, few or many, or as a class when expanded; others skip it.

v_call: TRBV2
j_call: TRBJ2-7
clone_size: .
d_call: TRBD1
cdr3_nt: TGTGCCAGCAGTGACAGGCTCAGGGGGGAGCAGTACTTC
cdr3_aa: CASSDRLRGEQYF

v_call: TRBV5-1
j_call: TRBJ1-3
clone_size: .
d_call: .
cdr3_nt: TGCGCCAGCAGCTTGGGTCCTATCCACCCCTCTGGAAACACCATATATTTT
cdr3_aa: CASSLGPIHPSGNTIYF

v_call: TRBV14
j_call: TRBJ1-2
clone_size: .
d_call: .
cdr3_nt: TGTGCCAGCAGCCAAGATGGTGTGGGCTTCGATGGCTACACCTTC
cdr3_aa: CASSQDGVGFDGYTF

v_call: TRBV19
j_call: TRBJ1-2
clone_size: .
d_call: TRBD1
cdr3_nt: TGTGCCAGTACCCTGATGACAGGGAACAACTATGGCTACACCTTC
cdr3_aa: CASTLMTGNNYGYTF

v_call: TRBV27
j_call: TRBJ1-1
clone_size: .
d_call: .
cdr3_nt: TGTGCCAGCAGTAACCCGGGGGGGAACACTGAAGCTTTCTTT
cdr3_aa: CASSNPGGNTEAFF

v_call: TRBV29-1
j_call: TRBJ2-7
clone_size: .
d_call: .
cdr3_nt: TGCAGCGTTGAACAGGGGCCGGGGGGCTACGAGCAGTACTTC
cdr3_aa: CSVEQGPGGYEQYF

v_call: TRBV5-3
j_call: TRBJ1-5
clone_size: .
d_call: TRBD1
cdr3_nt: TGTGCCAGAAGCCTAGGGACAGGGCCTAGGGGCAATCAGCCCCAGCATTTT
cdr3_aa: CARSLGTGPRGNQPQHF

v_call: TRBV9
j_call: TRBJ2-6
clone_size: .
d_call: .
cdr3_nt: TGTGCCAGCAGCGTAGCGGTAACGGGCTCTGGGGCCAACGTCCTGACTTTC
cdr3_aa: CASSVAVTGSGANVLTF

v_call: TRBV9
j_call: TRBJ1-1
clone_size: .
d_call: TRBD1
cdr3_nt: TGTGCCAGCAGCGAGAGGGGACAGCGGTTGAACACTGAAGCTTTCTTT
cdr3_aa: CASSERGQRLNTEAFF

v_call: TRBV4-2
j_call: TRBJ1-5
clone_size: .
d_call: TRBD1
cdr3_nt: TGTGCCAGCAGCCAAGTTGCTGACAGGGGAACCCATCAGCCCCAGCATTTT
cdr3_aa: CASSQVADRGTHQPQHF

v_call: TRBV9
j_call: TRBJ1-2
clone_size: .
d_call: .
cdr3_nt: TGTGCCAGCAGCGGTGGCTATCCAGCGGCGCTCTATGGCTACACCTTC
cdr3_aa: CASSGGYPAALYGYTF

v_call: TRBV6-1
j_call: TRBJ2-3
clone_size: .
d_call: .
cdr3_nt: TGTGCCAGCAGGGGACTGGCGGATACGCAGTATTTT
cdr3_aa: CASRGLADTQYF

v_call: TRBV11-2
j_call: TRBJ2-7
clone_size: .
d_call: TRBD1
cdr3_nt: TGTGCCAGCAGCGCGACGTCCGGGACAGGGGCCGAGCAGTACTTC
cdr3_aa: CASSATSGTGAEQYF

v_call: TRBV11-2
j_call: TRBJ1-1
clone_size: few
d_call: TRBD1
cdr3_nt: TGTGCCAGCAGCTTAAGCGGACAGGGTAAAGCTTTCTTT
cdr3_aa: CASSLSGQGKAFF

v_call: TRBV30
j_call: TRBJ1-2
clone_size: .
d_call: .
cdr3_nt: TGTGCTGGAGCCACAACATCTAACTATGGCTACACCTTC
cdr3_aa: CAGATTSNYGYTF

v_call: TRBV5-4
j_call: TRBJ1-6
clone_size: .
d_call: TRBD1
cdr3_nt: TGTGCCAGCAGTTCGGATCAGGGGGCGCCGAATTCACCCCTCCACTTT
cdr3_aa: CASSSDQGAPNSPLHF

v_call: TRBV19
j_call: TRBJ1-1
clone_size: .
d_call: TRBD1
cdr3_nt: TGTGCCAGTATCGAGGACAGGGGGCGAAGTGGAACGACGACTGAAGCTTTCTTT
cdr3_aa: CASIEDRGRSGTTTEAFF

v_call: TRBV2
j_call: TRBJ1-2
clone_size: .
d_call: .
cdr3_nt: TGTGCCAGCAGTGAACAGTATGGCTACACCTTC
cdr3_aa: CASSEQYGYTF

v_call: TRBV6-5
j_call: TRBJ2-3
clone_size: .
d_call: .
cdr3_nt: TGTGCCAGCAGTTACTCAACTACCTTAGATACGCAGTATTTT
cdr3_aa: CASSYSTTLDTQYF

v_call: TRBV28
j_call: TRBJ1-1
clone_size: .
d_call: TRBD1
cdr3_nt: TGTGCCAGCAGTCGAGGGGGCTCAACTGAAGCTTTCTTT
cdr3_aa: CASSRGGSTEAFF

v_call: TRBV2
j_call: TRBJ2-5
clone_size: .
d_call: .
cdr3_nt: TGTGCCAGCAAACGGGAGACCCAGTACTTC
cdr3_aa: CASKRETQYF

v_call: TRBV30
j_call: TRBJ2-2
clone_size: .
d_call: .
cdr3_nt: TGTGCCTGGAGCCCTAGATCCGGGGAGCTGTTTTTT
cdr3_aa: CAWSPRSGELFF

v_call: TRBV19
j_call: TRBJ2-7
clone_size: .
d_call: .
cdr3_nt: TGTGCCAGTAGTCTCGACAGTCGAAGCTCCTACGAGCAGTACTTC
cdr3_aa: CASSLDSRSSYEQYF

v_call: TRBV2
j_call: TRBJ2-4
clone_size: .
d_call: .
cdr3_nt: TGTGCCAGCAGTGGACTAGTAGAGTACTTC
cdr3_aa: CASSGLVEYF

v_call: TRBV30
j_call: TRBJ2-5
clone_size: .
d_call: .
cdr3_nt: TGTGCCTGGAGTTTCGGGGACCAAGAGACCCAGTACTTC
cdr3_aa: CAWSFGDQETQYF

v_call: TRBV6-6
j_call: TRBJ1-1
clone_size: .
d_call: TRBD1
cdr3_nt: TGTGCCAGCAGTTGGGACAGAGACACTGAAGCTTTCTTT
cdr3_aa: CASSWDRDTEAFF

v_call: TRBV6-6
j_call: TRBJ2-4
clone_size: .
d_call: .
cdr3_nt: TGTGCCAGCAGTTATGAGGGAGATCAAAACATTCAGTACTTC
cdr3_aa: CASSYEGDQNIQYF

v_call: TRBV5-5
j_call: TRBJ1-2
clone_size: .
d_call: .
cdr3_nt: TGTGCCAGCAGCCCATTGGGAGCAGCTAACTATGGCTACACCTTC
cdr3_aa: CASSPLGAANYGYTF

v_call: TRBV20-1
j_call: TRBJ2-7
clone_size: .
d_call: .
cdr3_nt: TGCAGTGCCGAGCCAAACGAGCAGTACTTC
cdr3_aa: CSAEPNEQYF

v_call: TRBV10-3
j_call: TRBJ2-7
clone_size: few
d_call: .
cdr3_nt: TGTGCCATCAGGCGGACAGTTCTCGGCTACGAGCAGTACTTC
cdr3_aa: CAIRRTVLGYEQYF